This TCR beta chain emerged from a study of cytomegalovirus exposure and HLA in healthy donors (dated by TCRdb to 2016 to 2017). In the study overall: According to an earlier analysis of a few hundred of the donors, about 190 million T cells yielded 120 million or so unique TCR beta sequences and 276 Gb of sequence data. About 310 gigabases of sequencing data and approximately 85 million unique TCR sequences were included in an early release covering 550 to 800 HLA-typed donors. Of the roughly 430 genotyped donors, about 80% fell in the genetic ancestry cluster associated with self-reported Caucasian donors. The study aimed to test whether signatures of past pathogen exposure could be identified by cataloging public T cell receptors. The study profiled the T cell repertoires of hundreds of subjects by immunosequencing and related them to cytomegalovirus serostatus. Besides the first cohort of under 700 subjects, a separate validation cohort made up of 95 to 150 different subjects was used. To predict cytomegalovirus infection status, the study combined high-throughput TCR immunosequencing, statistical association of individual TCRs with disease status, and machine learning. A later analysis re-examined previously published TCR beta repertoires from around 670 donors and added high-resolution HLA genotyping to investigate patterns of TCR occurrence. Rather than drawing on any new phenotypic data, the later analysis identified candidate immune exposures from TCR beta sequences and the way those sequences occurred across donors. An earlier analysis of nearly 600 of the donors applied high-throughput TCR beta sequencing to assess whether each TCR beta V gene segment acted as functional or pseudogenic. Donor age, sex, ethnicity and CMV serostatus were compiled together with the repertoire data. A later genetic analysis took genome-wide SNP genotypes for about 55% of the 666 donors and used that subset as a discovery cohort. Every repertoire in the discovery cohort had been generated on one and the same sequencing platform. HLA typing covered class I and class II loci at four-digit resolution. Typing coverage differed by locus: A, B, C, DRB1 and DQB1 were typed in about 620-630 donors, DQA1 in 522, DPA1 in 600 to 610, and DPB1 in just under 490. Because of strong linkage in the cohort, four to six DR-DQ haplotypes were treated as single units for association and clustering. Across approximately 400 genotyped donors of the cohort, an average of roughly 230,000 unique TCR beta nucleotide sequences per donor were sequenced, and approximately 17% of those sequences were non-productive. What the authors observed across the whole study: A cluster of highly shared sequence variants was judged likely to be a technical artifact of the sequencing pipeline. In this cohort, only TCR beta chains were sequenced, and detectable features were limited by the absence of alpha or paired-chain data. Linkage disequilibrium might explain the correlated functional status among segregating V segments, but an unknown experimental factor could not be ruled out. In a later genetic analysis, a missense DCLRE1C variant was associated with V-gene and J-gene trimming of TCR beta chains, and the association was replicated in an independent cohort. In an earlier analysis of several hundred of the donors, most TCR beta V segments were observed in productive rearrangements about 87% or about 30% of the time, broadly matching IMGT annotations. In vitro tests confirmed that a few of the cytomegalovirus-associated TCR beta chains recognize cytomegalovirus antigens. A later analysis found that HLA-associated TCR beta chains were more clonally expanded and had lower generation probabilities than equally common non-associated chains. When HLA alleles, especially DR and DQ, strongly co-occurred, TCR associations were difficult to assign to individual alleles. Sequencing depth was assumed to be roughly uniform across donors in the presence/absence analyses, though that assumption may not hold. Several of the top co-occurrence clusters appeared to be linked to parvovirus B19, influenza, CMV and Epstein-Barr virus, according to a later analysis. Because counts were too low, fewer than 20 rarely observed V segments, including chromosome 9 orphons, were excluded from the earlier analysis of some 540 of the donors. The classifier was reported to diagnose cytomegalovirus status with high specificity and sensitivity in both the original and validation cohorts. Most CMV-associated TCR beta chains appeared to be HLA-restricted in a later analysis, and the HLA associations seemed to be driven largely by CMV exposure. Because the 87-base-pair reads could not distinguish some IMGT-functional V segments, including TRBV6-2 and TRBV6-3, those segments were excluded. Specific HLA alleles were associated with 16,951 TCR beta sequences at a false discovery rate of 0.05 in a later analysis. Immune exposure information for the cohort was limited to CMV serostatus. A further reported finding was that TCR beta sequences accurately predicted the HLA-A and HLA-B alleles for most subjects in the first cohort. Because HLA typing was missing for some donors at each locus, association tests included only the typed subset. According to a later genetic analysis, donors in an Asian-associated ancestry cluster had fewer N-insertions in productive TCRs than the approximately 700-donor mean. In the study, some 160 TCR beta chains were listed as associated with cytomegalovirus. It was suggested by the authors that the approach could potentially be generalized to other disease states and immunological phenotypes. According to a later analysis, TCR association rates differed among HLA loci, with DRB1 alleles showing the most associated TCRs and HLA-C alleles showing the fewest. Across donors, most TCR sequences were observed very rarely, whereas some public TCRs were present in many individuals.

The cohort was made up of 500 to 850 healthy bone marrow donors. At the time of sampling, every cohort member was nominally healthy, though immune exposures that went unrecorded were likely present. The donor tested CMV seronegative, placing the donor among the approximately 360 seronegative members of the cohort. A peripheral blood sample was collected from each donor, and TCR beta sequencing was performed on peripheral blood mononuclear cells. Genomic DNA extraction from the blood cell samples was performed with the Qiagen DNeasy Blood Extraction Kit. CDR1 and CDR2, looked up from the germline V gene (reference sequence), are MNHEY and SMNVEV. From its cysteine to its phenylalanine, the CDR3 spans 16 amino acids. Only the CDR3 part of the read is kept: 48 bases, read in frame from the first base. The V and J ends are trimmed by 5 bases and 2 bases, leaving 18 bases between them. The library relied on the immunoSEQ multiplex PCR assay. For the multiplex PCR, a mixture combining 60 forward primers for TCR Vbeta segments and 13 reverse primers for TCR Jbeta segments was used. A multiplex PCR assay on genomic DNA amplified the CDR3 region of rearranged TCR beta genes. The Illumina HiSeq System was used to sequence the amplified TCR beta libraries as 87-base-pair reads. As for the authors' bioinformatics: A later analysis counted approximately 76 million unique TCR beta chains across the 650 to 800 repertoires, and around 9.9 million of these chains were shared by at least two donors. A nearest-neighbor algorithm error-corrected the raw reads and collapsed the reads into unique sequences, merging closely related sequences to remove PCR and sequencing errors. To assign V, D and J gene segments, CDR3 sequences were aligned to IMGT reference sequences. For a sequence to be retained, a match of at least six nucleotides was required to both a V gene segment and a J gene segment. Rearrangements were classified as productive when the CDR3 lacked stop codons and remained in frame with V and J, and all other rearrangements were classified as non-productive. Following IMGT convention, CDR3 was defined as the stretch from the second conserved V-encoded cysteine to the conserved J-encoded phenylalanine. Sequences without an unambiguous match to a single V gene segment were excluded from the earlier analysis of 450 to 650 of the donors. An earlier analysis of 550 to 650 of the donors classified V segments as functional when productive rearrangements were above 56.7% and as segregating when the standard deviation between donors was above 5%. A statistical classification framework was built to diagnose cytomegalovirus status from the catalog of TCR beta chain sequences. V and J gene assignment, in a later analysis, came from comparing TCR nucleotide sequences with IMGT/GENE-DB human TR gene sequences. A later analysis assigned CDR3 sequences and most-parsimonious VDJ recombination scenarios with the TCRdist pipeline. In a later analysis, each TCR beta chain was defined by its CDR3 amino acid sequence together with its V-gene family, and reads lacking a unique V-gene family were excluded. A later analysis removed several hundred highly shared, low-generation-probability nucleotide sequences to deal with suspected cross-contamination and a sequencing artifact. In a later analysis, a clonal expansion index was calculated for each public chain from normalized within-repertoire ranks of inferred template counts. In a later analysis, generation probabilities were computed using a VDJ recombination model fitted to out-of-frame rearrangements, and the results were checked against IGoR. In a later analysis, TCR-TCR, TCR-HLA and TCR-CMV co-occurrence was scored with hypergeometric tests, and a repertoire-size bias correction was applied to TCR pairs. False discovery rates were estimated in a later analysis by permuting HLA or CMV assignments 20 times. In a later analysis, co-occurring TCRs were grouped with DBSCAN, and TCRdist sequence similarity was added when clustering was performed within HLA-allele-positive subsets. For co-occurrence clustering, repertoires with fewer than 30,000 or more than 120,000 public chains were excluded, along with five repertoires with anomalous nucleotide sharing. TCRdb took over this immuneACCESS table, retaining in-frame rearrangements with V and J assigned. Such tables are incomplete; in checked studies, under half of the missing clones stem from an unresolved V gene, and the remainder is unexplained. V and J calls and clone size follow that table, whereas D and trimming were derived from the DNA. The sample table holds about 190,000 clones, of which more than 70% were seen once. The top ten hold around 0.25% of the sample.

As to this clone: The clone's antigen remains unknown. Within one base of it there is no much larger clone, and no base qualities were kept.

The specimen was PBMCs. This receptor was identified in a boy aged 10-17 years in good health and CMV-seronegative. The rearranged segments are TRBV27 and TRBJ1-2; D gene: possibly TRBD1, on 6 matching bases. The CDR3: CASSKGGSFTNYGYTF. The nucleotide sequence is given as TGTGCCAGCAGTAAAGGGGGATCCTTTACGAACTATGGCTACACCTTC.